The 26 T cell receptor beta chains below all came from one sample that was sequenced in a study of T cell responses to AZD1222 COVID-19 vaccine. Profiling relied on immunoSEQ multiplex PCR, and the TCRdb table lists in-frame clones only, not all of them. The table includes 120,000 to 150,000 clones, about 92% detected once. The specimen comprised peripheral blood, sampled on day 0 of AZD1222 vaccination. These receptors originate from an adult in good health.

The chain couples TRBV4-3 to TRBJ1-4; a weak D match, TRBD1 (5 bases). The CDR3 has 15 residues. The V and J ends lost 3 bases and 6 bases respectively, with 14 bases between them. Germline CDR1 is LGHNA and CDR2 is YSLEER. In DNA form, the CDR3 reads TGCGCCAGCAGCCACGTAGGGGTGGGCGATGAAAAACTGTTTTTT. Amino acids: CASSHVGVGDEKLFF.

V is TRBV30 and J is TRBJ1-2; D unclear. Trimming took off 5 bases at V and 4 bases at J, with 11 bases between the two ends. The germline V gene encodes CDR1 GTSNPN and CDR2 SVGIG (reference sequence). The CDR3 extends over 12 amino acids. CDR3 nucleotides: TGTGCCTGGGCCCCGGACGGCTATGGCTACACCTTC. This gives the protein CAWAPDGYGYTF.

The rearrangement links TRBV14 to TRBJ1-2; weak D call: TRBD1 (5 bases). The germline CDR1 and CDR2 sequences are SGHDN and FVKESK. V lost 1 base to trimming and J lost 10 bases, with 10 bases between them. The CDR3 spans 12 residues. CDR3 region: CASSQVGVAYTF. The CDR3 DNA sequence: TGTGCCAGCAGCCAAGTAGGGGTTGCCTACACCTTC.

The chain uses TRBV7-9 and TRBJ1-2; perhaps TRBD1 as D (5 bases). V gave up 3 bases and J gave up 6 bases, with 14 bases separating them. The V gene's germline CDR1 is SEHNR and CDR2 FQNEAQ (reference sequence). This CDR3 contains 14 residues. CDR3 nucleotide sequence: TGTGCCAGCAGCTTCGGGCAGGGTGCGGATGGCTACACCTTC. Translation gives CASSFGQGADGYTF.

The rearrangement uses TRBV28 and TRBJ1-2, with 10 bases aligning to TRBD1. The ends lost 7 bases at V and 5 bases at J; junction bases unmatched: 7. There are 14 residues in the CDR3. The V gene's germline CDR1 is MDHEN and CDR2 SYDVKM. CDR3 residues: CASKTGGENYGYTF. The CDR3 DNA reads as TGTGCCAGCAAGACAGGGGGCGAGAATTATGGCTACACCTTC.

This chain joins TRBV7-6 and TRBJ2-1, with 9 positions matching TRBD2. Germline CDR1 reads SGHVS; CDR2 reads FNYEAQ. The CDR3 is made up of 15 amino acids. V shed 5 bases and J 5 bases; nucleotides not matched to a gene: 7. This CDR3 is CASSLGLAYNNEQFF. The CDR3 DNA reads as TGTGCCAGCAGCCTTGGACTAGCGTACAACAATGAGCAGTTCTTC.

The V and J genes are TRBV11-1 and TRBJ2-3; a possible D gene is TRBD1 (5 bases). The germline gives CDR1 SGHAT, CDR2 FQDESV (reference sequence). The V gene lost 2 bases and the J gene lost 6 bases, with 15 bases spanning the gap. The CDR3 spans 15 residues. This chain's CDR3 is CASSLRWGPADTQYF. CDR3 coding DNA: TGTGCCAGCAGCTTAAGATGGGGCCCGGCCGATACGCAGTATTTT.

This chain links TRBV19 with TRBJ2-1, with TRBD2 matching 10 bases. The germline CDR1 and CDR2 sequences are LNHDA and SQIVND (reference sequence). There are 14 residues in the CDR3. Germline trimming cut 6 bases from V and 7 bases from J; bases unmatched to any gene: 6. The CDR3 loop is CASREAGGRNEQFF. CDR3 DNA sequence: TGTGCCAGTAGGGAAGCGGGAGGGCGGAATGAGCAGTTCTTC.

V is TRBV24-1 and J is TRBJ2-1, with D maybe TRBD1 (5 bases). The germline gives CDR1 KGHDR, CDR2 SFDVKD. The germline V and J ends were trimmed by 6 bases and 6 bases, with 8 bases remaining between them. This CDR3 is 12 amino acids long. CDR3 nucleotide sequence: TGTGCCACCAGTATTACAGGCAATGAGCAGTTCTTC. Translating gives CATSITGNEQFF.

The chain is built from TRBV20-1 and TRBJ2-7; D gene uncertain. The V end lost 3 bases, the J end lost 0 bases, and 3 bases lay between the germline ends. CDR1 is DFQATT and CDR2 is SNEGSKA in the germline V gene (reference sequence). This CDR3 has 11 residues. CDR3 in DNA: TGCAGTGCTAGGGCCTCCTACGAGCAGTACTTC. Residues: CSARASYEQYF.

The chain employs TRBV6-2 or TRBV6-3 and TRBJ1-2; 8 nucleotides match TRBD1. This CDR3 contains 14 residues. Trimming cost V 6 bases and J 5 bases; bases outside gene matches: 8. Germline V gene sequence: CDR1 MNHEY, CDR2 SVGEGT. The CDR3 DNA follows: TGTGCCAGCAGCAGGGACAGGAGCTATTATGGCTACACCTTC. Translated, it gives CASSRDRSYYGYTF.

The V gene is TRBV5-4, the J gene TRBJ2-1; D perhaps matches TRBD2 (5 bases). Germline V gene lookup returns CDR1 SGHNT and CDR2 YYREEE (reference sequence). V gave up 9 bases and J gave up 1 base, with 20 bases separating them. This CDR3 has 16 residues. The CDR3 reads CATQTGPAESYNEQFF. DNA for the CDR3: TGTGCCACCCAAACCGGCCCAGCGGAGTCCTACAATGAGCAGTTCTTC.

This clone was detected only once. The chain joins TRBV23-1 to TRBJ1-5; 10 bases map to TRBD1. TRBV23-1 is noted as an ORF with a role that remains uncertain. J lost 5 bases, V lost 3 bases, and 7 bases had no gene match. The length of the CDR3 is 16 residues. The CDR3 sequence: CASSHPGQGKYQPQHF. CDR3 DNA sequence: TGCGCCAGCAGTCATCCGGGACAGGGGAAATATCAGCCCCAGCATTTT.

The V and J genes are TRBV4-1 and TRBJ1-2; 8 bases fit TRBD1. The length of the CDR3 is 16 residues. Germline V gene sequence: CDR1 MGHRA, CDR2 YSYEKL. Unmatched junction bases numbered 6, after V lost 3 bases and J lost 0 bases. The chain's CDR3 is CASSHPGTGPNYGYTF. CDR3 nucleotide sequence: TGCGCCAGCAGCCATCCAGGGACAGGCCCTAACTATGGCTACACCTTC.

This chain links TRBV6-5 with TRBJ2-1; D may be TRBD1 or TRBD2 (5 bases each). The V end lost 7 bases, the J end lost 1 base, and 14 bases lay between the germline ends. Germline V gene sequence: CDR1 MNHEY, CDR2 SVGAGI. There are 15 residues in the CDR3. The chain's CDR3 is CASTGTAPSYNEQFF. The CDR3 region has the DNA TGTGCCAGCACCGGGACGGCGCCTTCCTACAATGAGCAGTTCTTC.

The V gene is TRBV30, the J gene TRBJ2-1; 10 bases align to TRBD2. The CDR3 is 16 amino acids. The V segment lost 2 bases and the J segment 8 bases; nucleotides outside the gene matches: 12. Germline CDR1 and CDR2: GTSNPN and SVGIG (reference sequence). CDR3 sequence: CAWSPASGRAFDEQFF. CDR3 in DNA: TGTGCCTGGAGTCCAGCAAGCGGGAGGGCTTTCGATGAGCAGTTCTTC.

The CDR3 DNA reads TGTGCCAGTAGCAAGACTAGCGGGAGTCTCAATGAGCAGTTCTTC. It yields the protein CASSKTSGSLNEQFF. The V and J genes are TRBV19 and TRBJ2-1, with 12 bases that match TRBD2. Germline V gives CDR1 LNHDA, CDR2 SQIVND (reference sequence). V trimming: 6 bases; J trimming: 6 bases; junction bases outside the gene matches: 6. This CDR3 region has 15 residues.

This chain links TRBV29-1 with TRBJ1-2; 7 bases agree with TRBD1. Germline-derived CDR1 and CDR2 are SQVTM and ANQGSEA. The junction had 6 bases not matched to a gene; V was cut back by 7 bases and J by 1 base. The CDR3 runs to 13 residues. The CDR3 protein is CSAEGQLNYGYTF. The CDR3 DNA sequence: TGCAGCGCGGAGGGACAGCTTAACTATGGCTACACCTTC.

The chain has TRBV9 and TRBJ2-2, with 9 bases lining up with TRBD1. CDR3 length: 16 residues. The junction had 3 bases not matched to a gene; V was cut back by 2 bases and J by 1 base. Per the germline V gene, CDR1 is SGDLS and CDR2 is YYNGEE. The CDR3 region has the DNA TGTGCCAGCAGCGTGGGACAGGGTCTGAACACCGGGGAGCTGTTTTTT. Protein product: CASSVGQGLNTGELFF.

The chain joins TRBV10-3 to TRBJ2-7; D might be TRBD2 (5 bases). Trimming shortened V by 3 bases and J by 7 bases, and 19 bases separated the two germline ends. The CDR3 consists of 15 residues. Looked up from germline, CDR1 is ENHRY and CDR2 is SYGVKD. The CDR3 bases are TGTGCCATCAGTGATGAGCGGTCCCCCTTGGAAGAGCAGTACTTC. Residues: CAISDERSPLEEQYF.

V gene TRBV18 combines with J gene TRBJ1-1, with TRBD1 matching over 7 bases. The germline gives CDR1 KGHSH, CDR2 LQKENI. The CDR3 is 13 residues long. V lost 5 bases and J lost 3; bases outside the gene matches: 3. The CDR3 protein is CASSATGDTEAFF. Written as DNA, the CDR3 is TGTGCCAGCTCAGCAACAGGGGACACTGAAGCTTTCTTT.

This chain connects TRBV2 to TRBJ2-5, with D possibly being TRBD2 (6 bases). CDR1 and CDR2 from the germline V gene are SNHLY and FYNNEI. The CDR3 runs 15 residues. Trimming cost V 1 base and J 5 bases, with 14 bases left between them. CDR3 sequence reads: CASSEVPVAGETQYF. The CDR3 DNA sequence: TGTGCCAGCAGTGAAGTTCCGGTGGCGGGGGAGACCCAGTACTTC.

J is TRBJ2-5 and V is TRBV5-5, with D perhaps being TRBD1 or TRBD2 (5 bases each). The CDR3 sequence is 16 residues long. The V end lost 4 bases, the J end lost 0 bases, and 16 bases lay between the germline ends. Germline CDR1 reads SGHKS; CDR2 reads YYEKEE (reference sequence). CDR3 in amino acids: CASSRRWDLYQETQYF. In DNA form, the CDR3 reads TGTGCCAGCAGCCGTAGATGGGACCTGTACCAAGAGACCCAGTACTTC.

The rearrangement links TRBV7-8 to TRBJ1-4; D remains ambiguous. Looked up from germline, CDR1 is SGHVS and CDR2 is FQNEAQ. This CDR3 contains 15 residues. Trimming took 5 bases from V and 1 from J, leaving 11 bases between them. CDR3 nucleotides: TGTGCCAGCAGCCAAATGGGGAGAACTAATGAAAAACTGTTTTTT. Protein product: CASSQMGRTNEKLFF.

The V and J genes are TRBV5-1 and TRBJ2-1; 11 bases fit TRBD2. Trimming removed 5 bases from V and 4 bases from J; junction bases left unmatched: 5. CDR1 is SGHRS and CDR2 is YFSETQ in the germline V gene. The CDR3 has 15 amino acids. CDR3 nucleotide sequence: TGCGCCAGCAGGGCTACTAGCGGGAGTTACAATGAGCAGTTCTTC. Protein product: CASRATSGSYNEQFF.

CDR3 residues: CASSENRRDGGSGETQYF. The CDR3 nucleotides read TGTGCCAGCAGTGAAAACCGACGGGATGGCGGGTCGGGTGAGACCCAGTACTTC. V gene TRBV6-1 combines with J gene TRBJ2-5, with a possible D match to TRBD2 (5 bases). There are 18 residues in the CDR3. Trimming shortened V by 2 bases and J by 5 bases, and 24 bases separated the two germline ends. Germline assignment: CDR1 MNHNS and CDR2 SASEGT.